The entry below gives a single T cell receptor beta chain sequence along with its context. Its cognate antigen is unknown. The data originate from a study of graft-versus-host responses after intestinal transplantation. At the level of the study: Multivisceral, liver-intestinal, or isolated intestinal transplants were given to recipients. Study results and limitations: Within the allografts of patients who had graft-donor T cell macrochimerism, graft-versus-host to host-versus-graft clonal ratios were high. The study associated peak circulating GvH clone levels with early post-transplant HvG declines. Investigators detected GvH clones in recipient marrow, with some emerging earlier in ileum or blood.

The length of the CDR3 is 16 residues. The germline V gene encodes CDR1 MNHEY and CDR2 SVGAGI. V was cut by 0 bases and J by 4 bases, with 10 bases left in between. The assay was immunoSEQ multiplex PCR, and TCRdb's table has in-frame clones only and misses some. The table records roughly 75,000 clones, 91% of them present only once. The clonotype comes from a human donor who received an intestinal transplant. Sequencing used unstimulated CD4+ T cells sorted from spleen or lymph node cells, obtained before intestinal transplant. The rearrangement links TRBV6-5 to TRBJ2-6; a possible D gene is TRBD1 (6 bases). The CDR3 here is CASSYSTGWGANVLTF. CDR3 DNA: TGTGCCAGCAGTTACTCAACAGGGTGGGGGGCCAACGTCCTGACTTTC.